Shown below are 11 T cell receptor beta chains from a single sample sequenced in a study of cytomegalovirus exposure and HLA in healthy donors. PCR used 60 Vbeta primers and 13 Jbeta primers. Clones were sequenced by immunoSEQ multiplex PCR, and TCRdb holds only the in-frame ones, with some missing. Of about 130,000 clones listed, about 70% were seen once; the top ten hold 7.3%. Sequencing was performed on PBMCs. Every receptor here comes from a male donor in good health and CMV-seronegative.

The chain joins TRBV5-4 to TRBJ1-4; a weak D match, TRBD1 (6 bases). V was pared by 0 bases and J by 7 bases, with 16 bases between. CDR1 and CDR2 from the germline V gene are SGHNT and YYREEE (reference sequence). This CDR3 is 16 amino acids long. In DNA form, the CDR3 reads TGTGCCAGCAGCTTGGCCTCGGGGACAAGAACTGAAAAACTGTTTTTT. It yields the protein CASSLASGTRTEKLFF.

V is TRBV6-5 and J is TRBJ2-6, with 7 nucleotides matching TRBD1. From germline, CDR1 is MNHEY and CDR2 SVGAGI. Unmatched junction bases numbered 3, after V lost 4 bases and J lost 3 bases. The CDR3 loop spans 15 amino acids. This CDR3 is CASSSTGIGANVLTF. For the CDR3, the DNA is TGTGCCAGCAGTTCGACAGGGATTGGGGCCAACGTCCTGACTTTC.

This chain links TRBV19 with TRBJ1-5; no firm D call. Germline loops: CDR1 LNHDA, CDR2 SQIVND (reference sequence). This CDR3 is built from 16 residues. Trimming left V 6 bases short and J 6 bases short, with 21 bases between. The CDR3 DNA sequence: TGTGCCAGTAGCCTATTACCCCAGGTTTTAAGTCAGCCCCAGCATTTT. Protein: CASSLLPQVLSQPQHF.

This clone has just a few counts. The V call is TRBV19, the J call TRBJ2-7; weak D call: TRBD2 (6 bases). The V end lost 0 bases, the J end lost 6 bases, and 9 bases lay between the germline ends. CDR1 is LNHDA, CDR2 SQIVND, per germline (reference sequence). The CDR3 is 13 residues long. The DNA for the CDR3 is TGTGCCAGTAGTATAGATGGAGGGCTCGAGCAGTACTTC. This sequence encodes CASSIDGGLEQYF.

The V gene is TRBV13, the J gene TRBJ2-5, with 8 bases lining up with TRBD2. Trimming took 2 bases from V and 2 from J; bases not matched to a gene: 19. CDR3 length equals 20 residues. Germline CDR1 reads PRHDT; CDR2 reads FYEKMQ (reference sequence). CDR3 nucleotides: TGTGCCAGCAGCTTATACACCCGGACTAGCAGGAAAACGGTGCAAGAGACCCAGTACTTC. Its protein product is CASSLYTRTSRKTVQETQYF. The full variable domain, completed using reference TRBV13 and TRBJ2-5, is AAGVIQSPRHLIKEKRETATLKCYPIPRHDTVYWYQQGPGQDPQFLISFYEKMQSDKGSIPDRFSAQQFSDYHSELNMSSLELGDSALYFCASSLYTRTSRKTVQETQYFGPGTRLLVL.

This clone was seen only a few times. This chain uses TRBV30 with TRBJ1-2; TRBD1 aligns across 9 bases. Per germline, CDR1 GTSNPN and CDR2 SVGIG (reference sequence). The CDR3 is 11 amino acids. Losses at the gene ends were 7 bases for V and 4 bases for J; bases not matched to a gene: 1. CDR3 region: CALGQGYGYTF. In nucleotides, the CDR3 is TGTGCCTTGGGACAGGGCTATGGCTACACCTTC.

The chain links TRBV9 to TRBJ2-5, with D unclear. CDR1 and CDR2 from the germline V gene are SGDLS and YYNGEE. CDR3 length equals 14 residues. Deletions cut 4 bases from V and 2 bases from J, with 12 bases between. The CDR3 DNA follows: TGTGCCAGCAGCATAGGGCCAGTACAAGAGACCCAGTACTTC. This sequence encodes CASSIGPVQETQYF.

In this sample, this clone turned up a few times. The rearrangement links TRBV5-1 to TRBJ2-2, with 9 bases that match TRBD1. The junction had 1 base not matched to a gene; V was cut back by 0 bases and J by 4 bases. Germline loops: CDR1 SGHRS, CDR2 YFSETQ. The CDR3 covers 15 residues. The CDR3 sequence: CASSLATGGTGELFF. CDR3 in DNA: TGCGCCAGCAGCTTGGCGACAGGGGGCACCGGGGAGCTGTTTTTT.

The chain carries TRBV7-8 and TRBJ1-2, with D possibly matching TRBD1 (5 bases). Germline CDR1 reads SGHVS; CDR2 reads FQNEAQ. V was trimmed by 3 bases and J by 6 bases, leaving 8 bases between them. The CDR3 extends over 12 amino acids. The CDR3 DNA reads TGTGCCAGCAGCTTCGGGGGAGATGGCTACACCTTC. This translates into CASSFGGDGYTF. The whole variable domain, remainder taken from reference TRBV7-8 and TRBJ1-2, is GAGVSQSPRYKVAKRGQDVALRCDPISGHVSLFWYQQALGQGPEFLTYFQNEAQLDKSGLPSDRFFAERPEGSVSTLKIQRTQQEDSAVYLCASSFGGDGYTFGSGTRLTVV.

The chain couples TRBV19 to TRBJ1-6; no clear D gene. Germline CDR1 reads LNHDA; CDR2 reads SQIVND (reference sequence). V lost 3 bases, J lost 10 bases, and 19 bases lay in between. The CDR3 runs to 16 residues. The CDR3 region has the DNA TGTGCCAGTAGTATGGAGGGAAACCCAAATCGGTCACCCCTCCACTTT. This codes for CASSMEGNPNRSPLHF.

V usage is TRBV11-2 and J usage is TRBJ1-4, with D possibly matching TRBD1 (6 bases). Germline CDR1 SGHAT, CDR2 FQNNGV. V gave up 5 bases and J gave up 7 bases, with 11 bases separating them. This CDR3 region has 13 residues. CDR3 amino acids: CASSRDRSEKLFF. CDR3 nucleotide sequence: TGTGCCAGCAGCCGCGACAGGAGTGAAAAACTGTTTTTT.